Sequencing of this TCR beta chain was carried out in a study of beta chain features in type 1 diabetes. Whole-study findings and limits: Patients and controls would share equally any PCR tilt toward shorter templates. Insertions at VDJ junctions were less frequent in type 1 diabetes patients. These patients also deleted more nucleotides at the same junctions.

Stem cell-like memory, regulatory, central memory and naive CD4+ cells were sorted via CD45RO/CCR7/CD25/CD127/CD95/CD27. Concerning this clone itself: The antigen remains unidentified.

The CDR3 is made up of 14 amino acids. Trimming cost V 8 bases and J 7 bases, with 17 bases left between them. CDR1 SGHAT and CDR2 FQNNGV come from the germline V gene. Expressed TCRB transcripts were sequenced, since all the RNA that had been isolated was reverse transcribed. Clones were read by immunoSEQ multiplex PCR, and TCRdb kept only the in-frame ones, dropping some. There are about 140,000 clones in the sample; 8.5% to 12% occur only once, and less than 1.5% lies in the top ten. The rearrangement links TRBV11-2 to TRBJ1-4; tentative D call: TRBD1 (5 bases). The receptor's source is a man aged 18 to 35 in good health. Sequenced sample: naive CD4+ T cells from blood. The DNA of the CDR3 is TGTGCCAGCTCAAAGGGGCAGGTTGGTGAAAAACTGTTTTTT. Protein sequence: CASSKGQVGEKLFF.